The 9 T cell receptor beta chains in this list originate from one sample, sequenced in a study of blood T cell repertoires in COVID-19. Profiling relied on immunoSEQ multiplex PCR, and the TCRdb table lists in-frame clones only, not all of them. The sample records approximately 94,000 clones, more than 75% being singletons. Sequenced input: peripheral blood. The receptors here all came from a human donor in a cohort sampled during active COVID-19.

The genes are TRBV5-4 and TRBJ1-4; tentative D call: TRBD1 (5 bases). The V gene lost 0 bases and the J gene lost 3 bases, with 12 bases spanning the gap. This CDR3 comprises 16 residues. Germline assignment: CDR1 SGHNT and CDR2 YYREEE (reference sequence). Written as DNA, the CDR3 is TGTGCCAGCAGCTTGGACAGGCCGACGGCTAATGAAAAACTGTTTTTT. It is translated as CASSLDRPTANEKLFF. The whole variable domain, filled in from reference TRBV5-4 and TRBJ1-4, reads ETGVTQSPTHLIKTRGQQVTLRCSSQSGHNTVSWYQQALGQGPQFIFQYYREEENGRGNFPPRFSGLQFPNYSSELNVNALELDDSALYLCASSLDRPTANEKLFFGSGTQLSVL.

The table lists this clone with a count of one. V gene TRBV9 combines with J gene TRBJ2-1; 8 bases fit TRBD2. This CDR3 contains 14 residues. In germline, CDR1 is SGDLS, CDR2 YYNGEE. V gave up 5 bases and J gave up 9 bases; unmatched junction bases: 10. CDR3 in amino acids: CASSGRGGLFEQFF. The CDR3 bases are TGTGCCAGCAGTGGTCGGGGGGGCCTTTTTGAGCAGTTCTTC.

The V and J genes are TRBV6-1 and TRBJ2-7; D might be TRBD2 (5 bases). CDR3 size: 12 residues. The germline V gene has CDR1 MNHNS and CDR2 SASEGT. Trimming took off 2 bases at V and 4 bases at J, with 6 bases between the two ends. CDR3 residues: CASSEQRYEQYF. CDR3 nucleotide sequence: TGTGCCAGCAGTGAACAGCGGTACGAGCAGTACTTC.

The chain has TRBV30 and TRBJ1-1; D gene uncertain. The germline V gene has CDR1 GTSNPN and CDR2 SVGIG (reference sequence). Trimming removed 1 base from V and 0 bases from J, with 6 bases in between. This CDR3 is built from 13 residues. The CDR3 DNA sequence: TGTGCCTGGAGTGCCCAAATGAACACTGAAGCTTTCTTT. This translates into CAWSAQMNTEAFF.

V gene TRBV19 combines with J gene TRBJ1-4, with a weak D call TRBD1 (5 bases). Germline V CDR1 and CDR2: LNHDA, SQIVND (reference sequence). The length of the CDR3 is 13 residues. Trimming removed 4 bases at V and 8 bases at J, with 11 bases between. As DNA, the CDR3 is TGTGCCAGTAGTACCCGAACAGGAGAAAAACTGTTTTTT. Its protein product is CASSTRTGEKLFF.

In this sample, this clone turned up once. The genes are TRBV6-6 and TRBJ2-5; D call uncertain. Germline V gene lookup returns CDR1 MNHNY and CDR2 SVGAGI (reference sequence). The CDR3 runs 13 residues. V lost 6 bases and J lost 2, with 10 bases in between. The CDR3 DNA reads TGTGCCAGCAGCCCCGTAGATCAAGAGACCCAGTACTTC. Its translation is CASSPVDQETQYF.

This clone has only a few counts. The DNA for the CDR3 is TGTGCCAGCAGGGAGGCCGACACCGGGGAGCTGTTTTTT. This codes for CASREADTGELFF. The chain couples TRBV6-5 to TRBJ2-2, with D possibly matching TRBD2 (5 bases). Trimming took 6 bases from V and 3 from J, leaving 8 bases between them. Looked up from germline, CDR1 is MNHEY and CDR2 is SVGAGI. This CDR3 spans 13 amino acids.

V usage is TRBV10-1 and J usage is TRBJ2-5; 7 bases are shared with TRBD1. Per germline, CDR1 WNHNN and CDR2 SYGVQD (reference sequence). The CDR3 runs 14 residues. The V and J ends lost 5 bases and 4 bases, in that order; junction bases with no gene match: 7. CDR3 nucleotide sequence: TGCGCCAGCAGTACCGGGACAGCCAGAGAGACCCAGTACTTC. It codes for CASSTGTARETQYF.

The chain is built from TRBV28 and TRBJ1-4; 11 bases are shared with TRBD1. The CDR3 covers 15 residues. Germline V CDR1 and CDR2: MDHEN, SYDVKM. After removal of 2 bases from V and 8 bases from J, the junction contained 4 bases not matched to a gene. For the CDR3, the DNA is TGTGCCAGCAGTTTAGGGACAGGGGGAATCGAAAAACTGTTTTTT. Translated: CASSLGTGGIEKLFF.